This T cell receptor beta chain was sequenced in a study of T cells in Graves' hyperthyroidism and ophthalmopathy. Diagnoses were established using clinical symptoms, serum thyroxine and TRAb, thyroid ultrasound and orbital computed tomography. V lost 7 bases to trimming and J lost 3 bases, with 18 bases between them. CDR3 length equals 16 residues. Amplified TCR beta CDR3 regions derived from RNA transcripts. With the HTBI primer set, the TCR CDR3 went through a first round of RT-PCR. TCRdb re-called the multiplex PCR reads through MiXCR, storing one row per CDR3 protein. The sample has under 600,000 distinct CDR3 sequences, approximately 15% seen once.

Material: blood. The sequence derives from a woman in her forties with Graves' ophthalmopathy. This chain connects TRBV12-3 or TRBV12-4 to TRBJ1-4; no firm D call. Here the CDR3 DNA reads TGTGCCAGCACCCTCGCTTCTGGAGCACCTAATGAAAAACTGTTTTTT. Amino acids: CASTLASGAPNEKLFF.